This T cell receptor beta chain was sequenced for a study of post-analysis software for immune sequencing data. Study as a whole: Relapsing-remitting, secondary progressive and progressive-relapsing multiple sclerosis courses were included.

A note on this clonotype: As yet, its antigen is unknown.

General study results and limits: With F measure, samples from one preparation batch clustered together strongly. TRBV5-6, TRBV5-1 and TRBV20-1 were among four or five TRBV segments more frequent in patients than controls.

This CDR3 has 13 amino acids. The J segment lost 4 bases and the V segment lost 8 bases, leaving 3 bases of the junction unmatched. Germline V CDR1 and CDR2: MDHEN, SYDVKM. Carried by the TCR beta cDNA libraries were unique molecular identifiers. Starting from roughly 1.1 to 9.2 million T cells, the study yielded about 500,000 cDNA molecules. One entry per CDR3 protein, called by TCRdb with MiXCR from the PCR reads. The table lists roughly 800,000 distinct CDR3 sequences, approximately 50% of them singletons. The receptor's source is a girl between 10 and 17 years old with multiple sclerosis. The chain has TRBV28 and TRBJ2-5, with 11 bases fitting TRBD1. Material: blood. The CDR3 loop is CASRDRGTETQYF. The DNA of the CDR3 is TGTGCCAGCCGGGACAGGGGGACAGAGACCCAGTACTTC. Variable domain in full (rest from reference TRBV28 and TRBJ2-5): DVKVTQSSRYLVKRTGEKVFLECVQDMDHENMFWYRQDPGLGLRLIYFSYDVKMKEKGDIPEGYSVSREKKERFSLILESASTNQTSMYLCASRDRGTETQYFGPGTRLLVL.